This T cell receptor (beta chain) comes out of a study of regulatory T cells in long-lasting Graves disease. Construction of the TCR beta libraries employed iRepertoire HTBI primers in conjunction with Arm-PCR of CDR3 regions. TCRdb reprocessed the multiplex PCR reads with MiXCR, giving one entry per CDR3 protein. The table lists 400,000 to 500,000 distinct CDR3 sequences, approximately 22% of them singletons, with around 12% in the top ten. Study-wide findings and caveats: Thyroid tissue went unstudied; only peripheral blood was examined.

As for time point: persistent/refractory GD, antithyroid drugs over 5 years with positive TRAb. PBMCs were the source of the RNA used for TCR sequencing. Graves' disease diagnoses followed American Thyroid Association guidelines. This clonotype was picked up a small number of times. Its antigen is unidentified. The V gene's germline CDR1 is LGHNA and CDR2 YSLEER. This CDR3 comprises 15 residues. V lost 0 bases to trimming and J lost 6 bases; unmatched junction nucleotides: 8. This TCR was sampled from a female donor with Graves disease. The rearrangement uses TRBV4-3 and TRBJ2-7; 7 bases are shared with TRBD1. The specimen comprised peripheral blood mononuclear cells (PBMCs), sampled when the disease was refractory, from a patient treated with antithyroid drugs. Written as DNA, the CDR3 is TGCGCCAGCAGCCAAGAGTTTGACAGGGATAGCGAGCAGTACTTC. Translating gives CASSQEFDRDSEQYF.